This T cell receptor beta chain was documented in a study of cytomegalovirus exposure and HLA in healthy donors. Findings of the study overall: Some highly shared sequence variants likely arose as a pipeline artifact. A missense DCLRE1C variant was associated with V- and J-gene trimming of TCR beta chains in a later analysis, and an independent cohort replicated the association. It was confirmed in vitro that three of the CMV-associated chains were specific for CMV antigens. The dataset shows that most TCR sequences were rare, while some public TCRs occurred in many donors.

The PCR made use of 60 Vbeta and 13 Jbeta primers. Data came from immunoSEQ multiplex PCR; TCRdb stores just in-frame clones and leaves some out. The data show about 150,000 clones, more than 80% seen once. The CDR3 extends over 12 amino acids. With 2 bases removed from V and 1 base from J, the gap between germline ends came to 2 bases. Germline lookup yields CDR1 SGHDN and CDR2 FVKESK. Comments on this clone: The antigen remains unidentified.

This chain joins TRBV14 and TRBJ1-2, with D hard to call. Specimen: PBMCs. The clonotype originates from a woman aged 40-49 years in good health and CMV-seropositive. The CDR3 coding sequence is TGTGCCAGCAGCCAACATAACTATGGCTACACCTTC. As protein: CASSQHNYGYTF.